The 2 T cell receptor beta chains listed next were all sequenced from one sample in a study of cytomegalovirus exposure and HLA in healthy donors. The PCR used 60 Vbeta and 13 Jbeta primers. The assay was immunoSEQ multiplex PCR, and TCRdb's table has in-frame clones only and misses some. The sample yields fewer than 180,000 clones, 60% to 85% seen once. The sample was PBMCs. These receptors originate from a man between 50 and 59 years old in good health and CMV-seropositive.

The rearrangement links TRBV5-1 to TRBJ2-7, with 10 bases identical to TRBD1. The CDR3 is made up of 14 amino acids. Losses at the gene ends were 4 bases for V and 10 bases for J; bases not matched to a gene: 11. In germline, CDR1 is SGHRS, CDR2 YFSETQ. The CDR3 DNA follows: TGCGCCAGCAGCAACCGGGACAGGGGTGGGCTACAGTACTTC. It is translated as CASSNRDRGGLQYF.

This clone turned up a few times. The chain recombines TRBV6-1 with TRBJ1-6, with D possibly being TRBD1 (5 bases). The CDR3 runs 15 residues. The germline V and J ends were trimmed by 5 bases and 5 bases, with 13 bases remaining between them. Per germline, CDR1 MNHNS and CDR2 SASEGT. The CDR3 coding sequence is TGTGCCAGCAGTCGACAGTTGTTCGATAATTCACCCCTCCACTTT. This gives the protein CASSRQLFDNSPLHF.